This T cell receptor beta chain was documented in a study of blood T cell repertoires in COVID-19. Study as a whole: Specimens from acute and convalescent COVID-19 originated in the United States, Italy and Spain.

Followed longitudinally, the Seattle patients had been enrolled during active infection. Original data processing: Counts of nucleated cells, estimated from reference gene primer amplification, were obtained. The protocol was immunoSEQ multiplex PCR, while the TCRdb copy is restricted to in-frame clones and leaves out a portion. The V and J calls and the clone size are those of that table, but D and trimming were determined from the DNA. The profile covers 300,000 to 400,000 clones, with over 80% appearing a single time and approximately 10% taken by the ten largest. This clone was recorded a few times. This receptor was identified in a man aged 25-45 years with COVID-19, enrolled during active disease. The source material was peripheral blood.

CDR3 sequence (DNA): TGTGCTAGTGGGAAAGCGGGAGCCCCCACAGATACGCAGTATTTT. It encodes CASGKAGAPTDTQYF. The chain joins TRBV12-5 to TRBJ2-3, with 8 bases fitting TRBD2. The CDR3 covers 15 residues. Losses at the gene ends were 6 bases for V and 2 bases for J; bases not matched to a gene: 7. In germline, CDR1 is LGHNT, CDR2 FRNRAP.